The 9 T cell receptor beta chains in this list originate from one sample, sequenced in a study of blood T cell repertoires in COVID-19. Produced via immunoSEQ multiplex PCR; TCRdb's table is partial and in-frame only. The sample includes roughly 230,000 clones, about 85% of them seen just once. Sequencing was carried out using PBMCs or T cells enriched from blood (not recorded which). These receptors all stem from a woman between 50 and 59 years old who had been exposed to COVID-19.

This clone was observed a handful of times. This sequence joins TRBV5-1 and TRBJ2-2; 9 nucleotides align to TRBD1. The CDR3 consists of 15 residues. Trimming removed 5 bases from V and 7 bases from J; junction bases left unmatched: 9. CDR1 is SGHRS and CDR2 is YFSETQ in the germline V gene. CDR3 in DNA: TGCGCCAGCAGATTTACGACAGGGGGTTACGGGGAGCTGTTTTTT. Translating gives CASRFTTGGYGELFF.

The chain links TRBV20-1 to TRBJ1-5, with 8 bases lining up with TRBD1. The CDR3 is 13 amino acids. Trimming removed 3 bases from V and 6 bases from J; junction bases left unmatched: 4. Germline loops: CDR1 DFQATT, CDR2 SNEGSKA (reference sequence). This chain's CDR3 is CSASQGASQPQHF. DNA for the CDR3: TGCAGTGCTAGTCAGGGGGCGAGTCAGCCCCAGCATTTT.

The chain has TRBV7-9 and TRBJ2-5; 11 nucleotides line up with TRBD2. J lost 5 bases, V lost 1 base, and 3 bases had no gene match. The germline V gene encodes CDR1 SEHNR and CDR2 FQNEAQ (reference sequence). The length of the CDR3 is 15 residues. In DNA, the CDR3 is TGTGCCAGCAGCTTAGGAGCTAGCGGGGGGGAGACCCAGTACTTC. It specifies CASSLGASGGETQYF. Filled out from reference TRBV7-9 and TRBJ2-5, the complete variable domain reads DTGVSQNPRHKITKRGQNVTFRCDPISEHNRLYWYRQTLGQGPEFLTYFQNEAQLEKSRLLSDRFSAERPKGSFSTLEIQRTEQGDSAMYLCASSLGASGGETQYFGPGTRLLVL.

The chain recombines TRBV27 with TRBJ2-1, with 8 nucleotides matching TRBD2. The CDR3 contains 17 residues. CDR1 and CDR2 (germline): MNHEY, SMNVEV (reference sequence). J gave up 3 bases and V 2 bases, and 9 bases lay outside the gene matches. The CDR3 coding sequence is TGTGCCAGCAGTTTACCCACGCTAGCGGGTGGCTACAATGAGCAGTTCTTC. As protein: CASSLPTLAGGYNEQFF.

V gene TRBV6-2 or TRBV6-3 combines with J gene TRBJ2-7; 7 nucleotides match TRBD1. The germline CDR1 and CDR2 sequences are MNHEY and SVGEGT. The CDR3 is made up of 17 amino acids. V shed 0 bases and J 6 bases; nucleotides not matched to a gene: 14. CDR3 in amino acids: CASSYSRSGTARVEQYF. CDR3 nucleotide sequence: TGTGCCAGCAGTTACTCTCGGTCCGGGACAGCCAGGGTCGAGCAGTACTTC.

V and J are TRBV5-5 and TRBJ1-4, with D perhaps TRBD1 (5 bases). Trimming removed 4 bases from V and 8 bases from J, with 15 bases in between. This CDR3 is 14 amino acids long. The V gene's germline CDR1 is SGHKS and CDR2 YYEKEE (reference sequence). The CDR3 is CASSRAGTGEKLFF. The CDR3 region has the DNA TGTGCCAGCAGCCGAGCAGGTACAGGCGAAAAACTGTTTTTT.

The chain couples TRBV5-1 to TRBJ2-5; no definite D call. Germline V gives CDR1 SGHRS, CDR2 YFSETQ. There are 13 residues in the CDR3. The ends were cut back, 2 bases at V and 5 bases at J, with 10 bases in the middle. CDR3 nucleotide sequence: TGCGCCAGCAGCTTACTCCCCGGGGAGACCCAGTACTTC. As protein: CASSLLPGETQYF.

CDR3 DNA sequence: TGTGCCAGCAGTTTTAAGCGGTATCAGCCCCAGCATTTT. The encoded protein is CASSFKRYQPQHF. The V gene is TRBV12-3 or TRBV12-4, the J gene TRBJ1-5; no clear D gene. V gave up 3 bases and J gave up 5 bases, with 8 bases separating them. This CDR3 is 13 amino acids long.

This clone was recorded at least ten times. This CDR3 reads CASRGQGDSPLHF. DNA for the CDR3: TGTGCCAGCAGGGGACAGGGGGATTCACCCCTCCACTTT. The rearrangement links TRBV7-8 to TRBJ1-6; 11 bases map to TRBD1. Germline lookup yields CDR1 SGHVS and CDR2 FQNEAQ. V lost 6 bases to trimming and J lost 8 bases; unmatched junction nucleotides: 0. The CDR3 length is 13 residues.